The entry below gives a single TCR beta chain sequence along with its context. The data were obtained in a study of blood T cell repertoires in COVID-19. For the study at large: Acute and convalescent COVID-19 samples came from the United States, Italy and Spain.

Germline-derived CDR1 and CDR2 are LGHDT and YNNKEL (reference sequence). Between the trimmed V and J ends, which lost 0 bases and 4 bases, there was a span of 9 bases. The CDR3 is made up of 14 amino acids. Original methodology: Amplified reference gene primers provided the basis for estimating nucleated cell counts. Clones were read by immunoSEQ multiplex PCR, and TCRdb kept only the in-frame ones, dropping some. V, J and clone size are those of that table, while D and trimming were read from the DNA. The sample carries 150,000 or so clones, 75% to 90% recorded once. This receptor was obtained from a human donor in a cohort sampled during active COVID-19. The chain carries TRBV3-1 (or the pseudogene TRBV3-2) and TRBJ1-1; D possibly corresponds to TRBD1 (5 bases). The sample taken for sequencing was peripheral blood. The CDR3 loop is CASSQEWQGTEAFF. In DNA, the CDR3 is TGTGCCAGCAGCCAAGAATGGCAGGGCACTGAAGCTTTCTTT.